This TCR beta chain is drawn from a study of Graves' ophthalmopathy and Graves' hyperthyroidism. The study, taken as a whole, reports: Most thyroid-expanded clonotypes exceeding 0.001 frequency were also found in blood.

This clonotype has a count of ten or more. Its specificity is unknown. Amplification targeted the TCR beta CDR3 regions, with RNA transcripts as the source material. Scientists carried out first-round RT-PCR using HTBI primers and then a second-round multiplex PCR. TCRdb reprocessed the multiplex PCR reads with MiXCR, giving one entry per CDR3 protein. The top ten hold approximately 7% of the sample, which has over 500,000 distinct CDR3 sequences, over 20% seen once. Eligible hyperthyroidism cases comprised new diagnoses of under 2 months' duration in individuals aged 18 to 65. This receptor was identified in a woman under 30 with stable Graves' hyperthyroidism. Some clones in this sample may be carry-over from other donors' samples. The sample consisted of peripheral blood.

CDR3 DNA: TGCAGTGCTAGATCTCCCAGGGACTATGGCTACACCTTC. This encodes CSARSPRDYGYTF. This chain connects TRBV20-1 to TRBJ1-2, with D tentatively TRBD1 (5 bases). The CDR3 covers 13 residues. Germline CDR1 reads DFQATT; CDR2 reads SNEGSKA (reference sequence). The V end lost 2 bases, the J end lost 3 bases, and 10 bases lay between the germline ends.